The 18 T cell receptor beta chains below come from one sample, sequenced in a study of human T cells and chemical hapten exposure. One entry per CDR3 protein results from TCRdb running MiXCR on the RACE reads. The sample includes about 190,000 distinct CDR3 sequences, around 23% of them seen just once. Regarding time point: patch test 3, about 24 weeks after DPC sensitization. Treatment indicated: therapeutic diphenylcyclopropenone sensitization with weekly scalp DPC. Sequenced here: whole blood, sampled in connection with sensitization to the hapten diphenylcyclopropenone (DPC). These receptors were taken from a woman in her thirties or forties with alopecia areata. Some clones in this sample may be carry-over from other donors' samples.

The chain employs TRBV5-5 and TRBJ2-7; 11 bases line up with TRBD2. This CDR3 contains 14 residues. Germline loops: CDR1 SGHKS, CDR2 YYEKEE (reference sequence). The ends lost 6 bases at V and 2 bases at J; junction bases unmatched: 4. The CDR3 spells CASTIAGGPYEQYF. The CDR3 DNA reads as TGTGCCAGCACTATAGCGGGAGGGCCCTACGAGCAGTACTTC.

This chain uses TRBV6-2 or TRBV6-3 with TRBJ2-7, with 10 positions matching TRBD2. The J segment lost 6 bases and the V segment lost 2 bases, leaving 10 bases of the junction unmatched. The CDR3 covers 16 residues. Per germline, CDR1 MNHEY and CDR2 SVGEGT. The CDR3 DNA follows: TGTGCCAGCAGTTACCCCTTACTAGCGGGATTCGGCGAGCAGTACTTC. This codes for CASSYPLLAGFGEQYF.

This clonotype was detected only a few times. This chain joins TRBV29-1 and TRBJ1-2, with D unclear. V lost 1 base and J 7 bases, leaving 16 bases between the germline ends. Germline V CDR1 and CDR2: SQVTM, ANQGSEA. The CDR3 has 14 amino acids. The CDR3 loop reads CSVEAPGRGGGYTF. CDR3 nucleotide sequence: TGCAGCGTTGAAGCGCCGGGTCGAGGAGGTGGCTACACCTTC. Together with reference TRBV29-1 and TRBJ1-2, the CDR3 gives the full variable domain: SAVISQKPSRDICQRGTSLTIQCQVDSQVTMMFWYRQQPGQSLTLIATANQGSEATYESGFVIDKFPISRPNLTFSTLTVSNMSPEDSSIYLCSVEAPGRGGGYTFGSGTRLTVV.

This clonotype was seen many times. CDR3 residues: CASSPDTDTQYF. The CDR3 nucleotides are TGTGCCAGCAGCCCAGACACAGATACGCAGTATTTT. This chain links TRBV3-1 with TRBJ2-3; D call uncertain. V was clipped by 4 bases and J by 2 bases, with 4 bases between them. Germline V CDR1 and CDR2: LGHDT, YNNKEL (reference sequence). The CDR3 runs to 12 residues.

This sequence joins TRBV28 and TRBJ1-4; D ambiguous. This CDR3 is built from 13 residues. Germline CDR1 reads MDHEN; CDR2 reads SYDVKM. The ends were cut back, 8 bases at V and 8 bases at J, with 15 bases in the middle. CDR3 coding DNA: TGTGCCAGCGGTGTCTCGGCAAAAGAAAAACTGTTTTTT. This gives the protein CASGVSAKEKLFF.

V and J are TRBV20-1 and TRBJ2-3, with 9 bases that match TRBD2. The V segment lost 3 bases and the J segment 3 bases; nucleotides outside the gene matches: 10. The CDR3 covers 16 residues. Per germline, CDR1 DFQATT and CDR2 SNEGSKA (reference sequence). The CDR3 DNA reads as TGCAGTGCTAGGGCGGTAGCGGGAGTTGGTACAGATACGCAGTATTTT. Translation: CSARAVAGVGTDTQYF.

The sample holds a few counts of this clonotype. V and J are TRBV6-2 or TRBV6-3 and TRBJ2-7; TRBD2 matches at 14 bases. Germline CDR1 and CDR2: MNHEY and SVGEGT. The CDR3 runs to 17 residues. Trimming removed 4 bases from V and 1 base from J; junction bases left unmatched: 6. CDR3 sequence (DNA): TGTGCCAGCAGTTTTCCGGGACTAGCGGGAGTGTCCTACGAGCAGTACTTC. Its translation is CASSFPGLAGVSYEQYF.

In this sample, this clonotype turned up a few times. This sequence joins TRBV6-2 or TRBV6-3 and TRBJ2-2; 10 bases fit TRBD1. Germline CDR1 reads MNHEY; CDR2 reads SVGEGT. With 8 bases clipped from V and 3 bases from J, the junction kept 0 bases outside the gene matches. The CDR3 length is 13 residues. CDR3 bases: TGTGCCAGCGGGACAGGGGACACCGGGGAGCTGTTTTTT. Translating gives CASGTGDTGELFF.

The rearrangement uses TRBV20-1 and TRBJ2-7, with D possibly matching TRBD1 (6 bases). This CDR3 is 15 amino acids long. The germline V gene has CDR1 DFQATT and CDR2 SNEGSKA (reference sequence). V lost 6 bases and J lost 3, with 21 bases in between. CDR3 bases: TGCAGTGCAACCGGGACCGTAAAAGGGGGCTACGAGCAGTACTTC. This gives the protein CSATGTVKGGYEQYF.

In this sample, this clonotype turned up a few times. This CDR3 reads CASSLGLRPGGDTQYF. The CDR3 DNA follows: TGTGCCAGCAGCTTAGGGTTGCGCCCCGGGGGAGATACGCAGTATTTT. The V gene is TRBV7-9, the J gene TRBJ2-3, with D perhaps TRBD2 (6 bases). This CDR3 is built from 16 residues. Germline V lookup: CDR1 SEHNR, CDR2 FQNEAQ (reference sequence). The V and J ends lost 1 base and 5 bases respectively, with 16 bases between them. The entire variable domain, with the rest obtained from reference TRBV7-9 and TRBJ2-3, is as follows: DTGVSQNPRHKITKRGQNVTFRCDPISEHNRLYWYRQTLGQGPEFLTYFQNEAQLEKSRLLSDRFSAERPKGSFSTLEIQRTEQGDSAMYLCASSLGLRPGGDTQYFGPGTRLTVL.

This chain joins TRBV28 and TRBJ2-5; TRBD2 agrees at 7 bases. CDR1 is MDHEN and CDR2 is SYDVKM in the germline V gene. The CDR3 loop spans 16 amino acids. Losses at the gene ends were 4 bases for V and 1 base for J; bases not matched to a gene: 9. The CDR3 bases are TGTGCCAGCAGTTCTCTCCGGGGGGACTTCCAAGAGACCCAGTACTTC. Its protein product is CASSSLRGDFQETQYF.

The sample holds a few counts of this clonotype. The chain links TRBV7-9 to TRBJ1-3, with D uncertain. The V end was cut by 2 bases, the J end by 0 bases, with 8 bases between. The CDR3 runs 15 residues. Looked up from germline, CDR1 is SEHNR and CDR2 is FQNEAQ (reference sequence). The DNA for the CDR3 is TGTGCCAGCAGCTTATTAAGCAGCTCTGGAAACACCATATATTTT. Translation gives CASSLLSSSGNTIYF.

This clonotype was seen only a few times. The CDR3 loop reads CSVEVRQNTEAFF. CDR3 DNA: TGCAGCGTTGAGGTCAGGCAGAACACTGAAGCTTTCTTT. This chain uses TRBV29-1 with TRBJ1-1; D ambiguous. Germline values: CDR1 SQVTM, CDR2 ANQGSEA. V lost 3 bases, J lost 1 base, and 9 bases lay in between. This CDR3 has 13 residues.

V gene TRBV20-1 combines with J gene TRBJ1-5, with D perhaps matching TRBD1 (5 bases). Germline CDR1 reads DFQATT; CDR2 reads SNEGSKA (reference sequence). The CDR3 runs to 15 residues. Trimming shortened V by 5 bases and J by 0 bases, and 14 bases separated the two germline ends. The CDR3 loop reads CSAGGRVISNQPQHF. Written as DNA, the CDR3 is TGCAGTGCTGGGGGACGGGTAATTAGCAATCAGCCCCAGCATTTT.

The chain recombines TRBV20-1 with TRBJ2-5; TRBD2 aligns across 10 bases. J gave up 4 bases and V 0 bases, and 5 bases lay outside the gene matches. The germline V gene encodes CDR1 DFQATT and CDR2 SNEGSKA (reference sequence). The CDR3 has 15 residues. This chain's CDR3 is CSARDQASGGETQYF. CDR3 nucleotide sequence: TGCAGTGCTAGAGATCAGGCTAGCGGGGGAGAGACCCAGTACTTC.

This clonotype was seen a few times. The rearrangement links TRBV5-1 to TRBJ1-4; 8 positions match TRBD1. This CDR3 has 16 amino acids. The J segment lost 4 bases and the V segment lost 0 bases, leaving 5 bases of the junction unmatched. From germline, CDR1 is SGHRS and CDR2 YFSETQ. This CDR3 is CASSLGLGQGNEKLFF. CDR3 nucleotides: TGCGCCAGCAGCTTGGGATTAGGACAGGGTAATGAAAAACTGTTTTTT.

In this sample, this clonotype turned up a few times. The CDR3, as DNA: TGTGCCAGCAGCTCAGGGGTTGGAGTCACTGAAGCTTTCTTT. Protein product: CASSSGVGVTEAFF. The V and J genes are TRBV5-5 and TRBJ1-1, with D possibly TRBD1 on 6 matching bases. The CDR3 length is 14 residues. CDR1 is SGHKS, CDR2 YYEKEE, per germline (reference sequence). V dropped 3 bases and J dropped 4 bases, with 13 bases sitting between them.

This sequence joins TRBV6-2 or TRBV6-3 and TRBJ1-2; no definite D call. Per the germline V gene, CDR1 is MNHEY and CDR2 is SVGEGT. CDR3 length equals 16 residues. V was cut by 5 bases and J by 0 bases, with 16 bases left in between. The CDR3 is CASSTQRRRANYGYTF. The CDR3 DNA reads as TGTGCCAGCAGTACGCAACGGCGGCGAGCTAACTATGGCTACACCTTC.